The 11 T cell receptor beta chains listed next were all sequenced from one sample in a study of preoperative IRX-2 immunotherapy in early breast cancer (dated by TCRdb to the late 2010s). Per the publication, the treatment or condition label means: preoperative locoregional IRX-2 cytokine immunotherapy. Library generation was performed with the immunoSEQ multiplex PCR assay. Drawn from immuneACCESS, this table holds only the in-frame rearrangements with V and J called that TCRdb kept. Clones are partly lost; checked studies trace under half to an unresolved V gene and leave the rest unexplained. The sample table contains some 1,100 clones; only one count was recorded for approximately 74% of them. About 7.8% of the sample lies in the top ten. The sample in question was tumor tissue, obtained before IRX-2 immunotherapy. The receptors shown here come from a human donor with breast cancer.

The rearrangement links TRBV5-1 to TRBJ1-1; TRBD1 might be the D (5 bases). V was pared by 9 bases and J by 1 base, with 16 bases between. Germline CDR1 and CDR2: SGHRS and YFSETQ. CDR3 length: 14 residues. CDR3 region: CATKKGRQNTEAFF. The CDR3 nucleotides read TGCGCCACCAAAAAGGGACGGCAGAACACTGAAGCTTTCTTT.

CDR3 protein: CASSPYTGETEAFF. As DNA, the CDR3 is TGTGCCAGCAGCCCCTACACAGGGGAGACTGAAGCTTTCTTT. The chain uses TRBV11-3 and TRBJ1-1; 7 bases align to TRBD1. This CDR3 contains 14 residues. Germline CDR1 is SGHNT and CDR2 is YENEEA. V lost 5 bases and J lost 5; bases outside the gene matches: 8.

The chain combines TRBV29-1 with TRBJ2-5; D is unclear. This CDR3 contains 14 residues. Germline values: CDR1 SQVTM, CDR2 ANQGSEA. Trimming left V 3 bases short and J 5 bases short, with 16 bases between. In nucleotides, the CDR3 is TGCAGCGTTGAGAAGGTAGCTGGAGCGGAGACCCAGTACTTC. This codes for CSVEKVAGAETQYF. The full variable domain, completed using reference TRBV29-1 and TRBJ2-5, is SAVISQKPSRDICQRGTSLTIQCQVDSQVTMMFWYRQQPGQSLTLIATANQGSEATYESGFVIDKFPISRPNLTFSTLTVSNMSPEDSSIYLCSVEKVAGAETQYFGPGTRLLVL.

The V gene is TRBV14, the J gene TRBJ1-1; D not certain. Germline values: CDR1 SGHDN, CDR2 FVKESK. V gave up 4 bases and J gave up 1 base, with 7 bases separating them. The CDR3 totals 13 residues. CDR3 protein: CASSLVANTEAFF. CDR3 coding DNA: TGTGCCAGCAGCCTGGTGGCGAACACTGAAGCTTTCTTT.

This clone appeared a few times. V and J are TRBV6-8 and TRBJ2-3; TRBD2 agrees at 11 bases. This CDR3 contains 15 residues. Losses at the gene ends were 5 bases for V and 4 bases for J; bases not matched to a gene: 5. Germline V gives CDR1 MNHGY, CDR2 SAAAGT. CDR3 in DNA: TGTGCCAGCAGTGTAGCGGGAGGGGTAGCAGATACGCAGTATTTT. This encodes CASSVAGGVADTQYF.

This clone has just a few counts. The J gene is TRBJ1-3, the V gene TRBV6-8, with D unresolved. CDR1 is MNHGY and CDR2 is SAAAGT in the germline V gene. Trimming left V 5 bases short and J 0 bases short, with 8 bases between. This CDR3 comprises 14 residues. The CDR3 DNA follows: TGTGCCAGCAGTGGTACCTCCTCTGGAAACACCATATATTTT. Translating it yields CASSGTSSGNTIYF.

The chain employs TRBV14 and TRBJ2-5, with D unresolved. Trimming stripped 0 bases from V and 4 bases from J, with 0 bases between. Germline-derived CDR1 and CDR2 are SGHDN and FVKESK. This CDR3 is 11 amino acids long. The CDR3 DNA follows: TGTGCCAGCAGCCAAGAAGAGACCCAGTACTTC. Translated, it gives CASSQEETQYF.

The chain carries TRBV6-8 and TRBJ1-5; 7 bases map to TRBD1. The length of the CDR3 is 18 residues. V was clipped by 7 bases and J by 2 bases; unmatched bases: 17. The germline V gene encodes CDR1 MNHGY and CDR2 SAAAGT. The CDR3 protein is CASTKSQGGRVGNQPQHF. The CDR3 DNA reads as TGTGCCAGCACCAAGTCCCAGGGGGGCCGTGTAGGCAATCAGCCCCAGCATTTT.

The genes are TRBV6-8 and TRBJ2-3, with TRBD2 identical over 12 bases. With V trimmed by 2 bases and J by 2 bases, 5 bases remained unmatched. From germline, CDR1 is MNHGY and CDR2 SAAAGT. The CDR3 runs 17 residues. Here the CDR3 reads CASSYRRLAGDTDTQYF. In DNA form, the CDR3 reads TGTGCCAGCAGTTACCGGCGACTAGCGGGGGACACAGATACGCAGTATTTT.

The chain combines TRBV11-3 with TRBJ2-1; TRBD2 might be the D (7 bases). The length of the CDR3 is 15 residues. Germline V gives CDR1 SGHNT, CDR2 YENEEA. Trimming removed 3 bases at V and 8 bases at J, with 17 bases between. The CDR3 protein is CASSLAARGAYEQFF. In DNA form, the CDR3 reads TGTGCCAGCAGCTTGGCCGCCCGGGGGGCCTATGAGCAGTTCTTC. The complete variable domain, with remaining parts taken from reference TRBV11-3 and TRBJ2-1, reads EAGVVQSPRYKIIEKKQPVAFWCNPISGHNTLYWYLQNLGQGPELLIRYENEEAVDDSQLPKDRFSAERLKGVDSTLKIQPAELGDSAVYLCASSLAARGAYEQFFGPGTRLTVL.

V usage is TRBV6-8 and J usage is TRBJ1-4; D unresolved. With 3 bases removed from V and 3 bases from J, the gap between germline ends came to 8 bases. Germline V gene lookup returns CDR1 MNHGY and CDR2 SAAAGT. The CDR3 has 14 amino acids. CDR3 coding DNA: TGTGCCAGCAGTTATGACACCTCTAATGAAAAACTGTTTTTT. Its protein is CASSYDTSNEKLFF.